The 6 T cell receptor beta chains reported below all come from one sample, sequenced in a study of vaccination effects on CD4 cells after COVID-19. The table came from immunoSEQ multiplex PCR; TCRdb's copy has only in-frame clones and leaves some out. The profile shows 80,000 to 95,000 clones, around four fifths of them singletons. For these TCRs, the target antigens are not known. Antigen-specific CD4+ T cells were expanded with viral peptide pools in the ViraFEST assay before sequencing. Following a roughly 9-day culture, CD4+ T cells were purified. Of the BNT162b2 and mRNA-1273 vaccines, participants received two doses of one or the other. This material consisted of CD4+ T cells from PBMCs cultured with HCoV-OC43 spike peptides, taken after COVID-19 vaccination. Stated subset: HCoV-OC43 spike overlapping peptide pool stimulation. These receptor sequences come from a human donor who received a COVID-19 vaccine.

This clone was recorded once. J is TRBJ1-5 and V is TRBV19; 11 positions agree with TRBD1. Per the germline V gene, CDR1 is LNHDA and CDR2 is SQIVND (reference sequence). This CDR3 is built from 15 residues. Unmatched junction bases numbered 8, after V lost 6 bases and J lost 7 bases. In DNA form, the CDR3 reads TGTGCCAGTAGCGGCCGCGGGACAGGGGGACAGCCCCAGCATTTT. It encodes CASSGRGTGGQPQHF.

The chain is built from TRBV10-1 and TRBJ2-3, with no clear D. Trimming removed 3 bases at V and 2 bases at J, with 0 bases between. This CDR3 is built from 11 residues. Germline CDR1 WNHNN, CDR2 SYGVQD (reference sequence). CDR3 region: CASSDTDTQYF. The CDR3 DNA reads as TGCGCCAGCAGTGACACAGATACGCAGTATTTT.

For the CDR3, the DNA is TGTGCCACCAGTCTGGAGAACACAGATACGCAGTATTTT. Its protein is CATSLENTDTQYF. This chain links TRBV24-1 with TRBJ2-3, with D unresolved. CDR3 length: 13 residues. The V and J ends lost 6 bases and 2 bases respectively, with 8 bases between them. Germline V gives CDR1 KGHDR, CDR2 SFDVKD.

The rearrangement joins TRBV18 to TRBJ1-3; 9 nucleotides match TRBD1. J gave up 3 bases and V 2 bases, and 5 bases lay outside the gene matches. This CDR3 region has 16 residues. Germline assignment: CDR1 KGHSH and CDR2 LQKENI. The CDR3 bases are TGTGCCAGCTCACCATTTACAGGGGGCATTGGAAACACCATATATTTT. It yields the protein CASSPFTGGIGNTIYF.

V gene TRBV28 combines with J gene TRBJ2-5; D is undetermined. CDR3 length: 13 amino acids. Trimming shortened V by 5 bases and J by 5 bases, and 12 bases separated the two germline ends. The germline V gene encodes CDR1 MDHEN and CDR2 SYDVKM. In DNA form, the CDR3 reads TGTGCCAGCAGTCCGGGTGAAACGGAGACCCAGTACTTC. Translated: CASSPGETETQYF.

The chain is built from TRBV5-4 and TRBJ1-3, with no clear D. This CDR3 region has 15 residues. Germline loops: CDR1 SGHNT, CDR2 YYREEE (reference sequence). Trimming pared 1 base from V and 0 bases from J, leaving 8 bases between. In DNA, the CDR3 is TGTGCCAGCAGCTTGAATGCAGGCTCTGGAAACACCATATATTTT. Its translation is CASSLNAGSGNTIYF.